The rows below give T cell receptor beta chains drawn from one sample of a study of T-cell reconstitution after alpha-beta-depleted transplantation in children. TCRdb ran MiXCR on the PCR reads and lists one entry per CDR3 protein. The sample comprises some 100,000 distinct CDR3 sequences, 20% to 25% of which are singletons, and roughly 23% rests with the top ten. Sequences were derived from PBMCs, sampled before TCRalphabeta/CD19-depleted stem cell transplant. The receptors shown here come from a boy aged 2 to 10 with acute lymphoblastic leukemia, due to receive a stem cell transplant. Each CDR3 is given with its conserved first and last residue. Each record gives: J gene, clone size, V gene, D gene, CDR3 DNA, CDR3 protein. D genes are given only for firm matches. Clone size, where shown, is once, few, many, or a class for clones that have expanded.

j_gene: TRBJ2-3
abundance: few
v_gene: TRBV4-1
d_gene: TRBD1
CDR3nt: TGCGCCAGCAGCCGGGACAGATACACAGATACGAAGTATTTT
CDR3aa: CASSRDRYTDTKYF

j_gene: TRBJ2-3
abundance: .
v_gene: TRBV27
d_gene: .
CDR3nt: TGTGCTAGCAAGGAGGCTAGCCTTAGCACAGATACGCAGTATTTT
CDR3aa: CASKEASLSTDTQYF

j_gene: TRBJ2-1
abundance: few
v_gene: TRBV25-1
d_gene: .
CDR3nt: TGTGCCAGCAGTGAAGGAATGGAGGGGGCGGTGTCCTACAATGAGCAGTTCTTC
CDR3aa: CASSEGMEGAVSYNEQFF

j_gene: TRBJ2-7
abundance: .
v_gene: TRBV29-1
d_gene: .
CDR3nt: TGCAGCGTTAACAGGGAGGGCCCTTACGAGCAGTACTTC
CDR3aa: CSVNREGPYEQYF

j_gene: TRBJ2-3
abundance: .
v_gene: TRBV12-3/TRBV12-4
d_gene: TRBD2
CDR3nt: TGTGCCAGCAGTACTAGCGGAGGGCGCACAGATACGCAGTATTTT
CDR3aa: CASSTSGGRTDTQYF

j_gene: TRBJ2-1
abundance: .
v_gene: TRBV3-1
d_gene: .
CDR3nt: TGTGCCAGCAGCCAAGATACGGGTAGCTCCTACAATGAGCAGTTCTTC
CDR3aa: CASSQDTGSSYNEQFF

j_gene: TRBJ2-6
abundance: many
v_gene: TRBV6-1
d_gene: .
CDR3nt: TGTGCCAGCGCGGTCTCTGGGGCCAACGTCCTGACTTTC
CDR3aa: CASAVSGANVLTF

j_gene: TRBJ2-7
abundance: .
v_gene: TRBV28
d_gene: .
CDR3nt: TGTGCCAGCAGTTTATTTAGCGGAGGGTCCTACGAGCAGTACTTC
CDR3aa: CASSLFSGGSYEQYF

j_gene: TRBJ1-1
abundance: .
v_gene: TRBV3-1
d_gene: .
CDR3nt: TGTGCCAGCAGCCAAGTGCCCACTGAAGCTTTCTTT
CDR3aa: CASSQVPTEAFF

j_gene: TRBJ1-3
abundance: few
v_gene: TRBV10-3
d_gene: TRBD1
CDR3nt: TGTGCCATCAGGGGGGACAGTAACTCTGGAAACACCATATATTTT
CDR3aa: CAIRGDSNSGNTIYF

j_gene: TRBJ2-1
abundance: medium-sized
v_gene: TRBV27
d_gene: TRBD1
CDR3nt: TGTGCCAGCAGTCACGGGACAGGGAACAATGAGCAGTTCTTC
CDR3aa: CASSHGTGNNEQFF

j_gene: TRBJ2-5
abundance: .
v_gene: TRBV10-3
d_gene: TRBD2
CDR3nt: TGTGCCACCGGGGGGGGTCACGAAGAGACCCAGTACTTC
CDR3aa: CATGGGHEETQYF